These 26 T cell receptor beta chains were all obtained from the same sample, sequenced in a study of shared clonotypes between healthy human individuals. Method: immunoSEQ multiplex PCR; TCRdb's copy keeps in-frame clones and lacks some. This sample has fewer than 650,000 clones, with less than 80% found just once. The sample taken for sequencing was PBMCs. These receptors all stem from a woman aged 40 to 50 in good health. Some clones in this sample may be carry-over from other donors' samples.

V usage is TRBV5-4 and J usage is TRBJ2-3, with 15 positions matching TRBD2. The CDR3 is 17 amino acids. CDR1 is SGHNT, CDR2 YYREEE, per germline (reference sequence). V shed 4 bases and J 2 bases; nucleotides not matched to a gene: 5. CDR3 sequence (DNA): TGTGCCAGCAGCCCGAGGACTAGCGGGAGGGACACAGATACGCAGTATTTT. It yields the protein CASSPRTSGRDTDTQYF.

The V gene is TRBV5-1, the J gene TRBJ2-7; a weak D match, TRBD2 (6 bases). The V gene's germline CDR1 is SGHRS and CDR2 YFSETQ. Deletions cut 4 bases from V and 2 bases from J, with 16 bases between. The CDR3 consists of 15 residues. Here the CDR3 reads CASSPTGTQTYEQYF. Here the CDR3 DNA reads TGCGCCAGCAGCCCAACCGGGACTCAGACCTACGAGCAGTACTTC.

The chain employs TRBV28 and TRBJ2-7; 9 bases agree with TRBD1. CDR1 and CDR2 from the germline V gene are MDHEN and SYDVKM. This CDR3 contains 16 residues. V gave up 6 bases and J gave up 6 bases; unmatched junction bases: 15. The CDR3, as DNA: TGTGCCAGCAGCCAGGGACAGGGTTTTTTTTCGGGCGAGCAGTACTTC. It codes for CASSQGQGFFSGEQYF.

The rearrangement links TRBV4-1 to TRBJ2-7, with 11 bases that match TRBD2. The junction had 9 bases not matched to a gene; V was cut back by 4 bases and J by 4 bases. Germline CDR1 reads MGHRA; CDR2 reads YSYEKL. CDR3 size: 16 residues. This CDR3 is CASSPRLAGFNYEQYF. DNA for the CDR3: TGCGCCAGCAGCCCTAGACTAGCGGGGTTCAATTACGAGCAGTACTTC.

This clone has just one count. This CDR3 reads CASSLARVSGGNTIYF. The CDR3, as DNA: TGTGCCAGCAGCTTAGCCAGGGTGTCGGGTGGAAACACCATATATTTT. The chain has TRBV11-3 and TRBJ1-3, with D perhaps matching TRBD1 (5 bases). The CDR3 is made up of 16 amino acids. V was cut by 1 base and J by 3 bases, with 13 bases left in between. CDR1 and CDR2 (germline): SGHNT, YENEEA.

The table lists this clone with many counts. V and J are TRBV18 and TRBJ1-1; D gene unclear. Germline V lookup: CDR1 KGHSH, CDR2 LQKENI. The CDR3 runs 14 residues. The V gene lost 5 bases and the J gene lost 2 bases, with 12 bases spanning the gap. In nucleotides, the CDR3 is TGTGCCAGCTCAGGGGTAAACGGAAACACTGAAGCTTTCTTT. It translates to CASSGVNGNTEAFF.

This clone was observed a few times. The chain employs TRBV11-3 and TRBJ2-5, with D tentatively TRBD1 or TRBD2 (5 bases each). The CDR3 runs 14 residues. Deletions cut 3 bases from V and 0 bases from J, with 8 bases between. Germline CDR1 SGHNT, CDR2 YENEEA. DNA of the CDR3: TGTGCCAGCAGCTTGGGACGTTACCAAGAGACCCAGTACTTC. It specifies CASSLGRYQETQYF.

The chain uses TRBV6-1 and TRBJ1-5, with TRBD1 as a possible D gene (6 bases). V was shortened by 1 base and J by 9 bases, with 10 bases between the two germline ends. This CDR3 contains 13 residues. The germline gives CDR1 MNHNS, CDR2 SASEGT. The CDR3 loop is CASSEEGVLPQHF. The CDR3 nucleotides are TGTGCCAGCAGTGAAGAGGGGGTACTGCCCCAGCATTTT.

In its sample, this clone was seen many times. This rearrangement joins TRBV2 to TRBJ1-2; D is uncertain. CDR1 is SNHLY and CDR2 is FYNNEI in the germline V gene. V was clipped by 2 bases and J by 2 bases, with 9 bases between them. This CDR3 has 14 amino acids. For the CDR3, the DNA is TGTGCCAGCAGTGAACGCACCGTGAACTATGGCTACACCTTC. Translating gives CASSERTVNYGYTF.

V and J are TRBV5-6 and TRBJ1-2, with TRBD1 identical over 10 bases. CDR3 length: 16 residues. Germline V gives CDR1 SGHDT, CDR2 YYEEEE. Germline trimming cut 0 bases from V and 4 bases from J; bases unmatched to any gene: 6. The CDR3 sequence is CASSLVPTGGGYGYTF. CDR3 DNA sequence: TGTGCCAGCAGCTTGGTCCCGACAGGGGGCGGCTATGGCTACACCTTC.

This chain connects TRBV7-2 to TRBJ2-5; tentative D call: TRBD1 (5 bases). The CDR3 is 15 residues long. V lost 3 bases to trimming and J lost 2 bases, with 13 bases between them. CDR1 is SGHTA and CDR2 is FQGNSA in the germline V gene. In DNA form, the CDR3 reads TGTGCCAGCAGCTTGGGGTTAAGGGGACAAGAGACCCAGTACTTC. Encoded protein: CASSLGLRGQETQYF.

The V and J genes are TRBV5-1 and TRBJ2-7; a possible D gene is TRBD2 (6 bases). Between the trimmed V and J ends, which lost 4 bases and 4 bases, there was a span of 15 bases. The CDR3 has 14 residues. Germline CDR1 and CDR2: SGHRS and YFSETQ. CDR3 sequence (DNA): TGCGCCAGCAGCCCTGAAGGCGGGGATTACGAGCAGTACTTC. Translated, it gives CASSPEGGDYEQYF.

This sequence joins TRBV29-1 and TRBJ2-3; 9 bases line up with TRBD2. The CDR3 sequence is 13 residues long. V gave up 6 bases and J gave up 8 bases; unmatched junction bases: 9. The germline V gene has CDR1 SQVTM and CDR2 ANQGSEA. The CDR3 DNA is TGCAGCGTATATGCGGGAGGGCCCCCTACGCAGTATTTT. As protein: CSVYAGGPPTQYF.

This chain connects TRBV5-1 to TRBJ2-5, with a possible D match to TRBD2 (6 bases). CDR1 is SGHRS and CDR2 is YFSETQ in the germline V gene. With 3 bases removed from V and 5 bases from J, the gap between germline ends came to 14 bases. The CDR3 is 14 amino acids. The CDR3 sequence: CASSSPVGRETQYF. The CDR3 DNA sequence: TGCGCCAGCAGCTCCCCGGTTGGGAGGGAGACCCAGTACTTC.

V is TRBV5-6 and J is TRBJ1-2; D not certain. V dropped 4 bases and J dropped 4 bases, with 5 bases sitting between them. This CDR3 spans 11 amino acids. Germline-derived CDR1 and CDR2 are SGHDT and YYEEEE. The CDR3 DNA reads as TGTGCCAGCAGCCCCGGCTATGGCTACACCTTC. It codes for CASSPGYGYTF.

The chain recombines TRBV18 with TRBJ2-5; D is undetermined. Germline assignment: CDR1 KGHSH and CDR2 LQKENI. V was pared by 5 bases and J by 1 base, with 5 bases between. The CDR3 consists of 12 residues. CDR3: CASSSSQETQYF. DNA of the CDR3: TGTGCCAGCTCATCTAGCCAAGAGACCCAGTACTTC. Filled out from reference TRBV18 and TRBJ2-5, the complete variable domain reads NAGVMQNPRHLVRRRGQEARLRCSPMKGHSHVYWYRQLPEEGLKFMVYLQKENIIDESGMPKERFSAEFPKEGPSILRIQQVVRGDSAAYFCASSSSQETQYFGPGTRLLVL.

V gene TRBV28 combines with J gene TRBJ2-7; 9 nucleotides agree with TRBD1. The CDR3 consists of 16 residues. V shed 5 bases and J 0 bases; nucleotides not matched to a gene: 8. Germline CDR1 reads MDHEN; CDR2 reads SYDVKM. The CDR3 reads CASSPPGTGHSYEQYF. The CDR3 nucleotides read TGTGCCAGCAGTCCACCCGGGACAGGGCACTCCTACGAGCAGTACTTC. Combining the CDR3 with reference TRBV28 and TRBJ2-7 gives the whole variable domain DVKVTQSSRYLVKRTGEKVFLECVQDMDHENMFWYRQDPGLGLRLIYFSYDVKMKEKGDIPEGYSVSREKKERFSLILESASTNQTSMYLCASSPPGTGHSYEQYFGPGTRLTVT.

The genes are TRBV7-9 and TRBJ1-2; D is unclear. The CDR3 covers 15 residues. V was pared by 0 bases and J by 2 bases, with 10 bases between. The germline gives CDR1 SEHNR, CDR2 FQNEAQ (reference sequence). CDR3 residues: CASSLALQENYGYTF. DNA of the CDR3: TGTGCCAGCAGCTTAGCTCTACAAGAGAACTATGGCTACACCTTC.

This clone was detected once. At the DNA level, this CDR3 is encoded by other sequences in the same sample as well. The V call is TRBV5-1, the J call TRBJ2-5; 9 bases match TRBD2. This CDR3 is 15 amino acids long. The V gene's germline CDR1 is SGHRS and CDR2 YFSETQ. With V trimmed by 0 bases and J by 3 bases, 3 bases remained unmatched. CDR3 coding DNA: TGCGCCAGCAGCTTGGGCCTAGCGGGGAAAGAGACCCAGTACTTC. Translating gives CASSLGLAGKETQYF. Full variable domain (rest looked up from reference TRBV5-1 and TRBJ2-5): KAGVTQTPRYLIKTRGQQVTLSCSPISGHRSVSWYQQTPGQGLQFLFEYFSETQRNKGNFPGRFSGRQFSNSRSEMNVSTLELGDSALYLCASSLGLAGKETQYFGPGTRLLVL.

This CDR3 reads CATSRSPLGLATSGANVLTF. In DNA form, the CDR3 reads TGTGCCACCAGCAGATCCCCATTAGGGCTAGCAACTTCTGGGGCCAACGTCCTGACTTTC. The chain combines TRBV15 with TRBJ2-6; a weak D match, TRBD2 (5 bases). The germline V gene encodes CDR1 LNHNV and CDR2 YYDKDF (reference sequence). The ends were cut back, 2 bases at V and 1 base at J, with 21 bases in the middle. The CDR3 loop spans 20 amino acids. Together with reference TRBV15 and TRBJ2-6, the CDR3 gives the full variable domain: DAMVIQNPRYQVTQFGKPVTLSCSQTLNHNVMYWYQQKSSQAPKLLFHYYDKDFNNEADTPDNFQSRRPNTSFCFLDIRSPGLGDTAMYLCATSRSPLGLATSGANVLTFGAGSRLTVL.

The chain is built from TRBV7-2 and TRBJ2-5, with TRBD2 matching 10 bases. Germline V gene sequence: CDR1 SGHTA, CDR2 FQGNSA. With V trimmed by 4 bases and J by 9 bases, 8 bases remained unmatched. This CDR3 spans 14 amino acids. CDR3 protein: CASSSGLASGAQYF. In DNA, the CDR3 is TGTGCCAGCAGCTCGGGACTAGCGAGCGGGGCCCAGTACTTC.

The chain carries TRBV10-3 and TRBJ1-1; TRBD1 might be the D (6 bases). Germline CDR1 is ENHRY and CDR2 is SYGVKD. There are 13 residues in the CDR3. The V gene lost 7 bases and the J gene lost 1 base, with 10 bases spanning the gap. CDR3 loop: CAITETGNTEAFF. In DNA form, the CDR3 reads TGTGCCATCACCGAGACAGGGAACACTGAAGCTTTCTTT.

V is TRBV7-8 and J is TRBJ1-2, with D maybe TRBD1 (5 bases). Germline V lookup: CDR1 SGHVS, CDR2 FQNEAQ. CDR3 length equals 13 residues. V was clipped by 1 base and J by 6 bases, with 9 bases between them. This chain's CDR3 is CASSLGGMDGYTF. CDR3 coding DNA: TGTGCCAGCAGCTTAGGGGGCATGGATGGCTACACCTTC.

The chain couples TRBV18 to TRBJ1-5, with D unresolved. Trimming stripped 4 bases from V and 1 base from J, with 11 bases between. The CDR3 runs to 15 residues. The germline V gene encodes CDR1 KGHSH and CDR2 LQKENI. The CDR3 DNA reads TGTGCCAGCTCACGAGAACTACAGAGCAATCAGCCCCAGCATTTT. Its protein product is CASSRELQSNQPQHF.

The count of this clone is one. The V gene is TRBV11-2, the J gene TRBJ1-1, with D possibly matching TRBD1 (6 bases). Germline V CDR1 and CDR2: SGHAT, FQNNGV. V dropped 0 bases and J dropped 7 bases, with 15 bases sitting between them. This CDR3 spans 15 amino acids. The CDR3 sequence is CASSLDRQGRGEAFF. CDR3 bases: TGTGCCAGCAGCTTAGATCGGCAGGGGAGGGGTGAAGCTTTCTTT.

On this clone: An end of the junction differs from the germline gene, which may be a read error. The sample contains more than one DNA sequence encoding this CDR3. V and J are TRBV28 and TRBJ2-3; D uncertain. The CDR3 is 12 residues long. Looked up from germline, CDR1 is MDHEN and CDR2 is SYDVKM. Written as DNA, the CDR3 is TGTGCTAGCAGTCTGGGGTCCGATACGCAGTATTTT. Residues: CASSLGSDTQYF.